This TCR beta chain was retrieved from a study of CD8+ T cells in alopecia areata (dated by TCRdb to the late 2010s). Turning to the overall study: The treated patients, all with moderate-to-severe alopecia areata, were enrolled in an open-label pilot trial of oral tofacitinib given at 5 to 10 mg twice daily. Tofacitinib was given for 6 to 18 months, followed by 6 months of follow-up off drug to assess delayed response and recurrence. High-throughput TCRbeta sequencing was used to examine T cell clonal expansion in alopecia areata in both the C3H/HeJ mouse model and human patients. Human TCRbeta sequencing covered scalp tissue and sorted CD4+ and CD8+ peripheral blood T cells from patchy and totalis/universalis alopecia areata patients and healthy controls. Tofacitinib-treated patients had biopsies at baseline and at 4 and 24 weeks of treatment, with a later scalp biopsy in several patients. Scalp clonality was compared among normal scalp (n=4), patchy alopecia areata scalp (n=8), and alopecia totalis/universalis scalp (n=8). RNA was obtained with the PAXgene miRNA kit for fixed scalp, the miRNeasy kit for PBMCs, and the RNeasy kit for mouse skin. TCRbeta CDR3 regions were amplified by immunoSEQ multiplex PCR using 35 Vbeta forward and 13 Jbeta reverse primers. The paper's findings and limits, for the study overall: Higher clonality and more expanded CD8+ clones were observed in lesional scalp than in normal scalp, particularly in alopecia totalis/universalis, a finding suggestive of antigenic drive. Resident alphabeta T cells in normal human skin are also sequenced, complicating scalp TCR repertoire analysis, unlike mouse skin dominated by gammadelta T cells. Shared TCR sequences between patients were less evident than in mice, which may be partly attributable to HLA diversity in the patient population.

Trimming accounts for 5 bases at V and 2 bases at J, while the number of junction bases matched to no gene is 10. There are 19 amino acids in the CDR3, from cysteine to phenylalanine inclusive. Solely the CDR3 DNA is kept, with 57 bases framed from the first base. According to the germline V gene (reference sequence), CDR1 reads SEHNR and CDR2 reads FQNEAQ. Libraries came from the immunoSEQ multiplex PCR assay. RNA was extracted from all samples and reverse transcribed into cDNA as template for TCR sequencing. SuperScript III was used to make first-strand cDNA, primed with a 2:1 mix of oligo-dT and random hexamers. Amplification bias was assessed with a synthetic immune receptor repertoire, and residual bias was removed computationally. Regarding the original processing steps: Raw reads were preprocessed to remove errors, and CDR3 was defined according to IMGT conventions as the region from the conserved cysteine to phenylalanine. Clonality was computed as 1 minus the Shannon entropy, with the entropy normalized by log2 of the number of productive unique TCRs. Whether each scalp clone was CD4 or CD8 was inferred by checking scalp TCRbeta sequences against the CD4 and CD8 repertoires from sorted blood. TCRdb took this table from immuneACCESS and kept in-frame rearrangements with V and J called. Such tables lack part of the clones; where checked against another copy, unresolved V genes explain under half of the gap, and the rest is unexplained. That table supplies the V and J calls and clone size; D and trimming were determined from the DNA. This sample lists 45,000 to 60,000 clones; around 96% were detected once. The ten largest clones take up 20% to 30% of the sample.

In the paper's terms, the time point label means: baseline before oral tofacitinib. Lesional scalp punch biopsies and peripheral blood were obtained from alopecia areata patients. PBMCs were isolated by density centrifugation and stained for CD3, CD4 and CD8, and CD4+ and CD8+ T cells were sorted on a FACSAria. A word on this clone: The clone's antigen remains unknown. The input lacks base qualities; no much larger clone sits a single base away.

The sample was CD8+ T cells sorted from blood, taken at week 0. This clonotype was sampled from a human donor with alopecia areata. The receptor chain draws on TRBV7-9 and TRBJ2-1, with 15 bases in between that match TRBD2. This receptor carries the CDR3 CASSHPIGLAGGTYNEQFF. The base sequence is TGTGCCAGCAGCCACCCAATTGGACTAGCGGGGGGGACCTACAATGAGCAGTTCTTC.